This TCR beta chain was retrieved from a study of T cells in Graves' hyperthyroidism and ophthalmopathy. The germline CDR1 and CDR2 sequences are SGHTA and FQGNSA. The length of the CDR3 is 15 residues. The V gene end was trimmed by 5 bases and the J gene end by 1 base; junction bases not matched to a gene: 8. Authors of the study amplified TCR beta CDR3 regions from RNA transcripts. When the TCR CDR3 underwent first-round RT-PCR, the HTBI primer set was used. TCRdb reprocessed the multiplex PCR reads via MiXCR and lists one record per CDR3 protein. Of hundreds of thousands of distinct CDR3 sequences listed, about 43% are singletons. Patients were aged 18 to 65, had disease duration under 2 months, and had newly diagnosed hyperthyroidism. Lactation, pregnancy, other autoimmune disease or uncontrolled infection excluded patients.

This TCR came from a woman in her late teens or twenties with Graves' hyperthyroidism. This chain connects TRBV7-2 to TRBJ2-7; 7 nucleotides line up with TRBD1. The sequencing sample was made of peripheral blood or thyroid tissue (not recorded which). Written as DNA, the CDR3 is TGTGCCAGCAGCCTACCCGACAGGGTATCCTACGAGCAGTACTTC. Translation: CASSLPDRVSYEQYF.